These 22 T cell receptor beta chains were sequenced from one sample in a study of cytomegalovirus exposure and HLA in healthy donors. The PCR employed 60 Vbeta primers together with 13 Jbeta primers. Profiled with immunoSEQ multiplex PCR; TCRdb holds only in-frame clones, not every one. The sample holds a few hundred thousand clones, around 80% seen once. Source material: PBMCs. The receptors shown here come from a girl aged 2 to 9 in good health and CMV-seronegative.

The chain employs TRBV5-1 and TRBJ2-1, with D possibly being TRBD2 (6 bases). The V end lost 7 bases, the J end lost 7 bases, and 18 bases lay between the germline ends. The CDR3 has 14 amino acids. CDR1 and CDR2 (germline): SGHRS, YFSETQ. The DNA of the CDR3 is TGCGCCAGCTTCGGGGGTCAACCTGGGAATGAGCAGTTCTTC. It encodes CASFGGQPGNEQFF.

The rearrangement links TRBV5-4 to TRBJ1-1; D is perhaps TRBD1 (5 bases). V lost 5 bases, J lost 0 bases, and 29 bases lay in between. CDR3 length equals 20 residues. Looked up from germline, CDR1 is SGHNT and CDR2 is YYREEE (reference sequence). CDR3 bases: TGTGCCAGCAGGCGGGACCTCCGTTCCACGTCCGGAAACATGAACACTGAAGCTTTCTTT. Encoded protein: CASRRDLRSTSGNMNTEAFF.

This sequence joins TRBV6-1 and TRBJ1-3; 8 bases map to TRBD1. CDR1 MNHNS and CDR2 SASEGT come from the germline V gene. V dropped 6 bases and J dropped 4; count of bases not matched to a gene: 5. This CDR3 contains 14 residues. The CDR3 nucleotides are TGTGCCAGCAGCCGGACAGGGCTCGGAAACACCATATATTTT. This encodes CASSRTGLGNTIYF.

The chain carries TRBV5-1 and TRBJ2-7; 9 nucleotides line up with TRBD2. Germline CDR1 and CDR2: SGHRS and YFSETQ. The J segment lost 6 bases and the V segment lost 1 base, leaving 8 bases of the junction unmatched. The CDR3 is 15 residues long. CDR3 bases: TGCGCCAGCAGCTTGTCTGTTAGCGGGAGTAGCGAGCAGTACTTC. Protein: CASSLSVSGSSEQYF.

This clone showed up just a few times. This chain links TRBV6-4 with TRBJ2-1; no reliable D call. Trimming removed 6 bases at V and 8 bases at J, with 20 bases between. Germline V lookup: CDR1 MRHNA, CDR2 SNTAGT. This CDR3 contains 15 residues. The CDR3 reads CASSVSGLATDEQFF. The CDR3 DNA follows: TGTGCCAGCAGCGTCTCCGGGTTGGCTACCGATGAGCAGTTCTTC.

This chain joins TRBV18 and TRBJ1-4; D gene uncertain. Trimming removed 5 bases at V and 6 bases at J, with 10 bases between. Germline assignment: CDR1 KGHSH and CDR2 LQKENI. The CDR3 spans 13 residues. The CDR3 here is CASSRAGDEKLFF. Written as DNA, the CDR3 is TGTGCCAGCTCAAGGGCCGGGGATGAAAAACTGTTTTTT.

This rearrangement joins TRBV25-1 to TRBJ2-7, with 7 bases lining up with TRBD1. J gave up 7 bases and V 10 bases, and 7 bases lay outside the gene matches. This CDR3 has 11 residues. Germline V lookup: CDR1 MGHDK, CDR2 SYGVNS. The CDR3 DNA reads TGTGCCACCCACAGGGGAAGGGAGCAGTACTTC. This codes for CATHRGREQYF.

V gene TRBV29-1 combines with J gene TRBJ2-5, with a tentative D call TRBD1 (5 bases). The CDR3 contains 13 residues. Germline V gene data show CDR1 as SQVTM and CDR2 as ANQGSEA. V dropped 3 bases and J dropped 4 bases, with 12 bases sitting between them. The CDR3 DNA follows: TGCAGCGTTGAGCAGGGATACGGAGAGACCCAGTACTTC. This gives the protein CSVEQGYGETQYF.

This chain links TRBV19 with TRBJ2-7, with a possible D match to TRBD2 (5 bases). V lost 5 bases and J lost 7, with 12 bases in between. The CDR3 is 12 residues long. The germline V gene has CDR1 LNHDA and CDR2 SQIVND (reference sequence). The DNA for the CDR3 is TGTGCCAGTAGTGAGGGCGCGAGGGAGCAGTACTTC. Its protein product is CASSEGAREQYF.

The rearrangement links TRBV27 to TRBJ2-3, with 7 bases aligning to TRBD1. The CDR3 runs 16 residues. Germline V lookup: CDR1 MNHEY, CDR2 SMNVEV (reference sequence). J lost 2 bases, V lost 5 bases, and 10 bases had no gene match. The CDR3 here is CASSGHRDSYTDTQYF. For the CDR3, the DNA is TGTGCCAGCAGTGGGCACCGGGACAGCTACACAGATACGCAGTATTTT.

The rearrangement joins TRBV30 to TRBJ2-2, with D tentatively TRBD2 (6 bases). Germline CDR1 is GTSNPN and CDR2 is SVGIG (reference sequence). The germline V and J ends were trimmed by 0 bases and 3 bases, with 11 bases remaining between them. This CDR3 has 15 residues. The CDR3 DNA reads TGTGCCTGGAGTGTAGGAGGGAGGTACACCGGGGAGCTGTTTTTT. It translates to CAWSVGGRYTGELFF.

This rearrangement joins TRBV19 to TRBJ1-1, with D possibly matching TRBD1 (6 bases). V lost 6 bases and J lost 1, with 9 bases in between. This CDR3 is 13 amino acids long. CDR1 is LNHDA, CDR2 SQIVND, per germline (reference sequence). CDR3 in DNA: TGTGCCAGTAGCGGGACACCGAACACTGAAGCTTTCTTT. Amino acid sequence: CASSGTPNTEAFF.

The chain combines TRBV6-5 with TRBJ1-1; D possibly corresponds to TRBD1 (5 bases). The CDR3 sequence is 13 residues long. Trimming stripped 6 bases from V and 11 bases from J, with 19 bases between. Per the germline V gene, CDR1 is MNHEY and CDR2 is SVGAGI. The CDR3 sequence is CASSKLGPREAFF. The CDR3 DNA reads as TGTGCCAGCAGCAAACTGGGGCCTCGGGAGGCTTTCTTT.

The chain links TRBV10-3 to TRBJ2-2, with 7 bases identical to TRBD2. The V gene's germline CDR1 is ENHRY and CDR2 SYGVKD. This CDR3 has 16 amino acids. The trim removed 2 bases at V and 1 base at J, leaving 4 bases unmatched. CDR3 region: CAISEHGRRNTGELFF. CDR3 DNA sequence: TGTGCCATCAGTGAGCACGGGAGGAGGAACACCGGGGAGCTGTTTTTT.

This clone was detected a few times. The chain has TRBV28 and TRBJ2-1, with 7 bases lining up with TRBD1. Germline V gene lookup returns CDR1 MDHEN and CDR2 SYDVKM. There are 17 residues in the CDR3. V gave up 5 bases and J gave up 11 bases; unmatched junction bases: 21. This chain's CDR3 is CASSPHGPGKGANQQFF. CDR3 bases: TGTGCCAGCAGTCCCCATGGACCGGGAAAGGGGGCAAATCAGCAGTTCTTC.

Written as DNA, the CDR3 is TGCGCCAGCAGCTTGGCCACACCGGGATCCCATTCCTACGAGCAGTACTTC. Protein sequence: CASSLATPGSHSYEQYF. This chain joins TRBV5-1 and TRBJ2-7; D possibly corresponds to TRBD2 (5 bases). Germline V gene sequence: CDR1 SGHRS, CDR2 YFSETQ. Trimming removed 0 bases from V and 1 base from J, with 17 bases in between. The CDR3 sequence is 17 residues long.

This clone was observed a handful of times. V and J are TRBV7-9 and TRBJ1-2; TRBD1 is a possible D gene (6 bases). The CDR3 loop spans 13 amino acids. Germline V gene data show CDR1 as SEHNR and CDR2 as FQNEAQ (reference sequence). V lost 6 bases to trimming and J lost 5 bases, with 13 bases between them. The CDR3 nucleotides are TGTGCCAGCAGTCAACAGGGAGGGTATGGCTACACCTTC. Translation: CASSQQGGYGYTF.

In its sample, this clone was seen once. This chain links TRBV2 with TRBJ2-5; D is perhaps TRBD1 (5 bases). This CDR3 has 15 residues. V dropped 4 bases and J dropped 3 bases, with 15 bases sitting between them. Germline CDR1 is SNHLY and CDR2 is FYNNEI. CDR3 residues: CASSGRGHWEETQYF. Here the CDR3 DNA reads TGTGCCAGCAGTGGTCGAGGACATTGGGAAGAGACCCAGTACTTC.

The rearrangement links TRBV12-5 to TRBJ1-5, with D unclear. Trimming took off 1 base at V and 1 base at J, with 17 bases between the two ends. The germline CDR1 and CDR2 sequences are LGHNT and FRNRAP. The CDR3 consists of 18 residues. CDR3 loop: CASGLGELSVESNQPQHF. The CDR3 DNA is TGTGCTAGTGGTTTGGGCGAACTATCAGTCGAGAGCAATCAGCCCCAGCATTTT.

CDR3 sequence: CASSLVQGATYEQYF. The CDR3 DNA is TGCGCCAGCAGCTTGGTACAGGGGGCGACTTACGAGCAGTACTTC. This rearrangement joins TRBV5-1 to TRBJ2-7; 9 nucleotides line up with TRBD1. The germline CDR1 and CDR2 sequences are SGHRS and YFSETQ. V gave up 0 bases and J gave up 4 bases; unmatched junction bases: 5. This CDR3 has 15 amino acids.

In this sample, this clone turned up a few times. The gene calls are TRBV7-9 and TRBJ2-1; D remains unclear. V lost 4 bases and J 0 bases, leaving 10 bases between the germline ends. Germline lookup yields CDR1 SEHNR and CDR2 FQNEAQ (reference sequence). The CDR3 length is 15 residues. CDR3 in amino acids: CASSSKASSYNEQFF. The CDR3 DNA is TGTGCCAGCAGCTCCAAAGCGAGCTCCTACAATGAGCAGTTCTTC.

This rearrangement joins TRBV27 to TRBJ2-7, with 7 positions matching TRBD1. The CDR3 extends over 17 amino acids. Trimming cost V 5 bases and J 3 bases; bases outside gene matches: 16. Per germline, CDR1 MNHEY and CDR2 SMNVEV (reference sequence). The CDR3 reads CASSPNARDRSFYEQYF. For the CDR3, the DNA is TGTGCCAGCAGTCCCAATGCCCGGGACAGAAGTTTCTACGAGCAGTACTTC.